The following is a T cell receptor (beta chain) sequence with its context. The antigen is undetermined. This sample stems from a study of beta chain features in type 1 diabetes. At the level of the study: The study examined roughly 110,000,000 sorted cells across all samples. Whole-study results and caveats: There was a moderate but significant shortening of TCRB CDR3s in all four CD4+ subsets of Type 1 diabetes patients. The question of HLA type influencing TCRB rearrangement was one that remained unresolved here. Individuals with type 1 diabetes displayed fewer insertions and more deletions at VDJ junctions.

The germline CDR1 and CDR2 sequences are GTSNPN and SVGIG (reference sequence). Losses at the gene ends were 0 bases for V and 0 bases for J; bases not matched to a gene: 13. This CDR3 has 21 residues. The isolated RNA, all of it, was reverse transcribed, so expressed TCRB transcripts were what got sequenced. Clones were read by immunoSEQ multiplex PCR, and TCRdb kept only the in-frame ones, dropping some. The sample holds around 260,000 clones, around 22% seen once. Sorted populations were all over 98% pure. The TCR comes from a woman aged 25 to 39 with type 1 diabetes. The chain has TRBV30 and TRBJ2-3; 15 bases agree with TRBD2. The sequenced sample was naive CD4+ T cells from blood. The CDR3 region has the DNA TGTGCCTGGAGTGTACGGGGGACTAGCGGGAGGTCCATATCTAGCACAGATACGCAGTATTTT. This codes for CAWSVRGTSGRSISSTDTQYF.